This entry lists 5 T cell receptor beta chains sequenced from one sample in a study of human T cells and chemical hapten exposure. Time point here: pre-sensitization, week 0. Regarding treatment: therapeutic diphenylcyclopropenone sensitization with weekly scalp DPC. One entry per CDR3 protein results from TCRdb running MiXCR on the RACE reads. The sample consists of some 330,000 distinct CDR3 sequences, around 5.5% of them appearing once. Sample: whole blood, taken in connection with sensitization to the hapten diphenylcyclopropenone (DPC). The receptors originated from a woman between 18 and 30 years old with alopecia areata. Some clones in this sample may be carry-over from other donors' samples.

This clonotype was seen many times. The chain is built from TRBV27 and TRBJ1-3; D gene unclear. V gave up 5 bases and J gave up 0 bases, with 8 bases separating them. Germline values: CDR1 MNHEY, CDR2 SMNVEV (reference sequence). CDR3 length: 14 residues. CDR3 coding DNA: TGTGCCAGCAGTCTTCTCCCCTCTGGAAACACCATATATTTT. Protein product: CASSLLPSGNTIYF.

This sequence joins TRBV4-1 and TRBJ1-2; the D is unclear. This CDR3 has 15 residues. Germline CDR1 is MGHRA and CDR2 is YSYEKL. Trimming took 4 bases from V and 7 from J, leaving 19 bases between them. CDR3 residues: CASSPPLTAKSGYTF. Here the CDR3 DNA reads TGCGCCAGCAGCCCGCCTCTGACCGCGAAGAGTGGCTACACCTTC.

This clonotype was detected ten times or more. The V call is TRBV27, the J call TRBJ2-6; TRBD1 matches at 12 bases. Germline-derived CDR1 and CDR2 are MNHEY and SMNVEV (reference sequence). V was pared by 5 bases and J by 2 bases, with 4 bases of the junction left unmatched. CDR3 length: 17 amino acids. This chain's CDR3 is CASSEGQGAAGANVLTF. The DNA of the CDR3 is TGTGCCAGCAGTGAGGGACAGGGGGCGGCTGGGGCCAACGTCCTGACTTTC.

This clonotype was observed a few times. The gene calls are TRBV4-3 and TRBJ2-3; 7 bases line up with TRBD2. CDR1 LGHNA and CDR2 YSLEER come from the germline V gene. V lost 0 bases, J lost 4 bases, and 4 bases stayed unmatched. The CDR3 spans 15 residues. CDR3 DNA sequence: TGCGCCAGCAGCCAAGAGGGGGGGAGGGCAGATACGCAGTATTTT. It specifies CASSQEGGRADTQYF.

This clonotype was detected many times. The chain has TRBV12-3 or TRBV12-4 and TRBJ2-7, with D perhaps TRBD2 (5 bases). The V end was cut by 5 bases, the J end by 2 bases, with 13 bases between. This CDR3 is built from 14 residues. The CDR3 coding sequence is TGTGCCAGCAGTCGCGAGGGCCTGGCCTACGAGCAGTACTTC. This sequence encodes CASSREGLAYEQYF.